This note documents a single T cell receptor beta chain sequence. Its antigen is undetermined. V lost 0 bases to trimming and J lost 5 bases; unmatched junction nucleotides: 7. The CDR3 covers 15 residues. Germline V gene lookup returns CDR1 LNHDA and CDR2 SQIVND (reference sequence). Sequenced by immunoSEQ multiplex PCR; TCRdb stores in-frame clones only, minus some. This table has tens of thousands of clones, about 84% appearing once. The data were taken from a study of lymphopenia after photon versus proton radiotherapy. Study-wide results and limits: Relative stability marked proton patients; photon patients lost diversity and naive cells. Better survival with proton therapy was suggested as possible, not demonstrated.

The chain has TRBV19 and TRBJ2-7, with TRBD1 matching over 7 bases. This clonotype originated in a man in his fifties or sixties with gastric cancer. The material was peripheral blood, obtained from a patient treated with photon-based radiotherapy. The DNA for the CDR3 is TGTGCCAGTAGTATAGACACTGACAGGGCCCACGAGCAGTACTTC. Translated, it gives CASSIDTDRAHEQYF.